This is a list of T cell receptor beta chains from one sample in a study of blood T cells in healthy people across ages. TCRdb reprocessed the 5' RACE reads with MiXCR, giving one entry per CDR3 protein. Of 800,000 to 1,000,000 distinct CDR3 sequences listed, 40% to 60% are singletons. The sample consisted of blood. The source is a man aged 25-45 years in good health. CDR3s include the opening cysteine and the closing phenylalanine or tryptophan. The order of the fields is V gene, clone size, D gene, J gene, CDR3 DNA, CDR3 protein. D genes are given only for firm matches. Clone size is shown for a subset of rows, as once, few, many or a class of expanded clone.

V gene: TRBV27
clone size: NA
D gene: NA
J gene: TRBJ2-7
CDR3 DNA: TGTGCCAGCAGTTGGGGTAACGAGCAGTACTTC
CDR3 protein: CASSWGNEQYF

V gene: TRBV7-9
clone size: NA
D gene: NA
J gene: TRBJ1-1
CDR3 DNA: TGTGCCAGCAGCGAACCGGGGGGGAGGGGCACTGAAGCTTTCTTT
CDR3 protein: CASSEPGGRGTEAFF

V gene: TRBV5-1
clone size: NA
D gene: NA
J gene: TRBJ2-7
CDR3 DNA: TGCGCCAGCAGCTTTAGCGAACCCATCTACGAGCAGTACTTC
CDR3 protein: CASSFSEPIYEQYF

V gene: TRBV7-9
clone size: NA
D gene: NA
J gene: TRBJ1-1
CDR3 DNA: TGTGCCAGCGGCGGCGGGTGGGAGAACACTGAAGCTTTCTTT
CDR3 protein: CASGGGWENTEAFF

V gene: TRBV2
clone size: NA
D gene: NA
J gene: TRBJ2-1
CDR3 DNA: TGTGCCAGCGGGGAGAACTCCTGCAATGAGCAGTTCTTC
CDR3 protein: CASGENSCNEQFF

V gene: TRBV6-2/TRBV6-3
clone size: NA
D gene: NA
J gene: TRBJ2-5
CDR3 DNA: TGTGCCAGCAGCAACCCCCGACCCGGAGGGGAGACCCAGTACTTC
CDR3 protein: CASSNPRPGGETQYF

V gene: TRBV20-1
clone size: NA
D gene: TRBD2
J gene: TRBJ2-3
CDR3 DNA: TGCAGTCCACAGCGGGAGGTGGGAGATACGCAGTATTTT
CDR3 protein: CSPQREVGDTQYF

V gene: TRBV29-1
clone size: few
D gene: NA
J gene: TRBJ2-7
CDR3 DNA: TGCAGCGCCGCCGGGACAAGCTCCTACGAGCAGTACTTC
CDR3 protein: CSAAGTSSYEQYF

V gene: TRBV7-9
clone size: NA
D gene: NA
J gene: TRBJ2-1
CDR3 DNA: TGTGCCAGCAGCTTAGTGGAGGGGGCTTACAATGAGCAGTTCTTC
CDR3 protein: CASSLVEGAYNEQFF

V gene: TRBV27
clone size: NA
D gene: TRBD1
J gene: TRBJ2-7
CDR3 DNA: TGTGCCAGCAGTTCAGGACAGGGTCTGGACGAGCAGTACTTC
CDR3 protein: CASSSGQGLDEQYF

V gene: TRBV5-1
clone size: few
D gene: TRBD2
J gene: TRBJ2-1
CDR3 DNA: TGTGCCAGCAGCTTAGAAGCGGGGGGTTACAATGAGCAGTTCTTC
CDR3 protein: CASSLEAGGYNEQFF

V gene: TRBV20-1
clone size: few
D gene: NA
J gene: TRBJ1-5
CDR3 DNA: TGCAGTGCTAGATATCGGGGGCAGCCCCAGCATTTT
CDR3 protein: CSARYRGQPQHF

V gene: TRBV12-3/TRBV12-4
clone size: NA
D gene: NA
J gene: TRBJ2-3
CDR3 DNA: TGTGCCCGCACTTTGGCCGGCCTCAGGAGTAGAACAGATACGCAGTATTTT
CDR3 protein: CARTLAGLRSRTDTQYF

V gene: TRBV7-2
clone size: few
D gene: TRBD1
J gene: TRBJ2-5
CDR3 DNA: TGTGCCAGCAGGTTTGGCAGGGGGCCACAAGAGACCCAGTACTTC
CDR3 protein: CASRFGRGPQETQYF

V gene: TRBV5-1
clone size: NA
D gene: NA
J gene: TRBJ1-4
CDR3 DNA: TGCGCCAGCAGCATAGACAAGGGGGATGAAAAACTGTTTTTT
CDR3 protein: CASSIDKGDEKLFF

V gene: TRBV7-2
clone size: NA
D gene: NA
J gene: TRBJ2-7
CDR3 DNA: TGTGCCAGCAGCTTCGATGTCCAGTCCTACGAGCAGTACTTC
CDR3 protein: CASSFDVQSYEQYF

V gene: TRBV13
clone size: few
D gene: NA
J gene: TRBJ2-4
CDR3 DNA: TGTGCCAGCAGCCCCCGGGACCCCTCGGCGGACTTAGCCAAAAACATTCAGTACTTC
CDR3 protein: CASSPRDPSADLAKNIQYF

V gene: TRBV6-1
clone size: NA
D gene: NA
J gene: TRBJ2-5
CDR3 DNA: TGTGCCAGCAGTGGTGGCCTCCTTTCCGGGGCTGAGCAGTACTTC
CDR3 protein: CASSGGLLSGAEQYF

V gene: TRBV7-8
clone size: NA
D gene: NA
J gene: TRBJ2-7
CDR3 DNA: TGTGCCAGCAGCTTAGCGAACAGGGTCGAGCAGTACTTC
CDR3 protein: CASSLANRVEQYF

V gene: TRBV11-2
clone size: NA
D gene: NA
J gene: TRBJ2-5
CDR3 DNA: TGTGCCAGCAGCTTAGATGGTCAAAGGACCGGGAACCAGCAGTACTTC
CDR3 protein: CASSLDGQRTGNQQYF

V gene: TRBV4-1
clone size: few
D gene: NA
J gene: TRBJ1-2
CDR3 DNA: TGCGCCAGCAGCCAACCTGGGGTGGGGTATGGCTACACCTTC
CDR3 protein: CASSQPGVGYGYTF

V gene: TRBV25-1
clone size: NA
D gene: TRBD1
J gene: TRBJ2-7
CDR3 DNA: TGTGCCAGCAGTGACCGGGACAGGGTCCAGCAGTACTTC
CDR3 protein: CASSDRDRVQQYF

V gene: TRBV7-7
clone size: NA
D gene: NA
J gene: TRBJ2-1
CDR3 DNA: TGTGCTGGCAGCCACGGCCCTTCGAAGGGCAATGAGCAGTTCTTC
CDR3 protein: CAGSHGPSKGNEQFF

V gene: TRBV3-1
clone size: many
D gene: NA
J gene: TRBJ2-5
CDR3 DNA: TGTGCCAGCAGTCAATTCTCAGGGGGGGGCCGTGAGACCCAGTACTTC
CDR3 protein: CASSQFSGGGRETQYF

V gene: TRBV7-2
clone size: few
D gene: NA
J gene: TRBJ2-3
CDR3 DNA: TGTGCCAGCAGCCTACGTAGGTCAGATACGCAGTATTTT
CDR3 protein: CASSLRRSDTQYF

V gene: TRBV29-1
clone size: few
D gene: NA
J gene: TRBJ2-7
CDR3 DNA: TGCAGCGTTGGACGGCAGACCTACGAGCAGTACTTC
CDR3 protein: CSVGRQTYEQYF

V gene: TRBV6-6
clone size: NA
D gene: TRBD1
J gene: TRBJ2-7
CDR3 DNA: TGTGCCAGCAGTCTGACCCCCGGGACAGCGAATGTCTACGAGCAGTACTTC
CDR3 protein: CASSLTPGTANVYEQYF

V gene: TRBV29-1
clone size: many
D gene: NA
J gene: TRBJ2-1
CDR3 DNA: TGCAGCGTTGAAGAAACCAATGAGCAGTTCTTC
CDR3 protein: CSVEETNEQFF

V gene: TRBV4-1
clone size: many
D gene: NA
J gene: TRBJ1-1
CDR3 DNA: TGCGCCAGCAGCCAGGGACAGAACACTGAAGCTTTCTTT
CDR3 protein: CASSQGQNTEAFF

V gene: TRBV20-1
clone size: few
D gene: NA
J gene: TRBJ2-7
CDR3 DNA: TGCAGTGCTAGAACGGGGGTAACCTACGAGCAGTACTTC
CDR3 protein: CSARTGVTYEQYF

V gene: TRBV5-1
clone size: NA
D gene: TRBD1
J gene: TRBJ1-1
CDR3 DNA: TGCGCCAGCAGCTTTGGGACAGGCCGCACTGAAGCTTTCTTT
CDR3 protein: CASSFGTGRTEAFF

V gene: TRBV6-6
clone size: few
D gene: TRBD1
J gene: TRBJ1-2
CDR3 DNA: TGTGCCAGCAGTAGCCTGGACAGGGGAGGGGGCTACACCTTC
CDR3 protein: CASSSLDRGGGYTF

V gene: TRBV7-6
clone size: few
D gene: NA
J gene: TRBJ2-3
CDR3 DNA: TGTGCCAGCAGCTTAGTATCGTCCGGGGATACGCAGTATTTT
CDR3 protein: CASSLVSSGDTQYF

V gene: TRBV9
clone size: few
D gene: NA
J gene: TRBJ1-2
CDR3 DNA: TGTGCCAGCAGCGTGGGGGAGTCAGAGACTATCGGGGCTAACTATGGCTACACCTTC
CDR3 protein: CASSVGESETIGANYGYTF

V gene: TRBV4-2
clone size: few
D gene: TRBD2
J gene: TRBJ2-3
CDR3 DNA: TGTGCCAGCAGCCAGGCGGCGGGGGGCCCCGATACGCAGTATTTT
CDR3 protein: CASSQAAGGPDTQYF

V gene: TRBV28
clone size: NA
D gene: TRBD1
J gene: TRBJ1-5
CDR3 DNA: TGTGCCAGCAGGTGGGGACAGGAATTCAATCAGCCCCAGCATTTT
CDR3 protein: CASRWGQEFNQPQHF

V gene: TRBV20-1
clone size: NA
D gene: TRBD1
J gene: TRBJ1-2
CDR3 DNA: TGCAGTGCTAGAGACGGACAGGGAGTTGTAGGGGGCTACACCTTC
CDR3 protein: CSARDGQGVVGGYTF

V gene: TRBV20-1
clone size: NA
D gene: NA
J gene: TRBJ1-2
CDR3 DNA: TGCAGTGCTGAACCTCAGCGGCACCGCTACACCTTC
CDR3 protein: CSAEPQRHRYTF

V gene: TRBV3-1
clone size: NA
D gene: NA
J gene: TRBJ2-5
CDR3 DNA: TGTGCCAGCAGCCCGACCTTTGGCCAAGAGACCCAGTACTTC
CDR3 protein: CASSPTFGQETQYF

V gene: TRBV10-3
clone size: NA
D gene: NA
J gene: TRBJ1-2
CDR3 DNA: TGTGCCATCAGTCTTAGCACGGGAGGCTACACCTTC
CDR3 protein: CAISLSTGGYTF

V gene: TRBV10-3
clone size: NA
D gene: NA
J gene: TRBJ2-7
CDR3 DNA: TGTGCCATCAGTGAAGGGGATAGCTCCTACGAGCAGTACTTC
CDR3 protein: CAISEGDSSYEQYF

V gene: TRBV18
clone size: NA
D gene: NA
J gene: TRBJ2-3
CDR3 DNA: TGTGCCAGCTCACCACCGTGGGAACAGGGTGCGGATACGCAGTATTTT
CDR3 protein: CASSPPWEQGADTQYF

V gene: TRBV3-1
clone size: few
D gene: TRBD2
J gene: TRBJ2-1
CDR3 DNA: TGTGCCAGCAGCCAACTCGTTATCACGGGGGGCAATGAGCAGTTCTTC
CDR3 protein: CASSQLVITGGNEQFF

V gene: TRBV16
clone size: once
D gene: NA
J gene: TRBJ1-3
CDR3 DNA: TGTGCCAGCAGTCGGGACACTCCCTCTGGAAACACCATATATTTT
CDR3 protein: CASSRDTPSGNTIYF

V gene: TRBV5-1
clone size: NA
D gene: NA
J gene: TRBJ2-1
CDR3 DNA: TGCGCCAGCAGCTTGAAACAGGGGACTCTCTACAATGAGCAGTTCTTC
CDR3 protein: CASSLKQGTLYNEQFF

V gene: TRBV6-5
clone size: few
D gene: NA
J gene: TRBJ1-2
CDR3 DNA: TGTGCCAGCAGTCGAGACAAGAACTATGGCTACACCTTC
CDR3 protein: CASSRDKNYGYTF

V gene: TRBV29-1
clone size: many
D gene: TRBD1
J gene: TRBJ1-1
CDR3 DNA: TGCAGCGGGGGTCCGGGACAGGGGGGAACTGAAGCTTTCTTT
CDR3 protein: CSGGPGQGGTEAFF

V gene: TRBV12-3/TRBV12-4
clone size: NA
D gene: TRBD1
J gene: TRBJ1-2
CDR3 DNA: TGTGCCAGCAGTTCCAACAGGGGTGACTATGGCTACACCTTC
CDR3 protein: CASSSNRGDYGYTF

V gene: TRBV24-1
clone size: NA
D gene: TRBD2
J gene: TRBJ2-3
CDR3 DNA: TGTGCCACCAGTGACCACCTAGCGGGGGTCACAGATACGCAGTATTTT
CDR3 protein: CATSDHLAGVTDTQYF

V gene: TRBV20-1
clone size: NA
D gene: TRBD2
J gene: TRBJ2-3
CDR3 DNA: TGCAGTGCTAGGACTAGCGGGGGCTCCTATACGCAGTATTTT
CDR3 protein: CSARTSGGSYTQYF

V gene: TRBV12-3/TRBV12-4
clone size: few
D gene: TRBD1
J gene: TRBJ2-3
CDR3 DNA: TGTGCCAGCAGTATACAGGGGCCCCCAGATACGCAGTATTTT
CDR3 protein: CASSIQGPPDTQYF

V gene: TRBV28
clone size: NA
D gene: NA
J gene: TRBJ2-3
CDR3 DNA: TGTGCCAGCAGTCCTGGTAGGCTCCTTCATACGCAGTATTTT
CDR3 protein: CASSPGRLLHTQYF

V gene: TRBV27
clone size: NA
D gene: NA
J gene: TRBJ2-2
CDR3 DNA: TGTGCCAGCAGTTTGAGCCCGGGACAAAACATCGGGGAGCTGTTTTTT
CDR3 protein: CASSLSPGQNIGELFF

V gene: TRBV10-3
clone size: NA
D gene: NA
J gene: TRBJ2-7
CDR3 DNA: TGTGCCATCCAAAGGGGCAGGGACGTCGAGCAGTACTTC
CDR3 protein: CAIQRGRDVEQYF

V gene: TRBV28
clone size: NA
D gene: NA
J gene: TRBJ2-7
CDR3 DNA: TGTGCCAGCAGTGCACCGTTGGGGACTCCGAACAATGAGCAGTACTTC
CDR3 protein: CASSAPLGTPNNEQYF

V gene: TRBV12-3/TRBV12-4
clone size: few
D gene: NA
J gene: TRBJ2-5
CDR3 DNA: TGTGCCAGCAGTTTCGGGCCAGGTCGAGAGACCCAGTACTTC
CDR3 protein: CASSFGPGRETQYF

V gene: TRBV7-2
clone size: once
D gene: NA
J gene: TRBJ2-6
CDR3 DNA: TGTGCCAGCAGCTTAGGCTGGTCAGCCTCTGGGGCCAACGTCCTGACTTTC
CDR3 protein: CASSLGWSASGANVLTF

V gene: TRBV3-1
clone size: many
D gene: NA
J gene: TRBJ1-6
CDR3 DNA: TGTGCCAGCAGCCAAGATTCCAATTCACCCCTCCACTTT
CDR3 protein: CASSQDSNSPLHF